This TCR beta chain was sequenced in a study of Graves' ophthalmopathy and Graves' hyperthyroidism. Study-wide background: Stable hyperthyroidism meant no progression to ophthalmopathy within 18 months of follow-up.

General study findings and limits: Most clonotypes expanded in thyroid above 0.001 frequency were present in blood too.

V was clipped by 3 bases and J by 5 bases, with 14 bases between them. Per germline, CDR1 SGHVS and CDR2 FNYEAQ. The CDR3 extends over 16 amino acids. About this clonotype itself: The antigen remains unidentified.

Amplified material comprised TCR beta CDR3 regions derived from RNA transcripts. The authors performed first-round RT-PCR with HTBI primers and then a second-round multiplex PCR. TCRdb used MiXCR to reprocess the multiplex PCR reads, holding one entry per CDR3 protein. The table has about 1.2 million distinct CDR3 sequences, about two fifths seen once. The sample comprised peripheral blood or thyroid tissue (not recorded which). The J gene is TRBJ1-6, the V gene TRBV7-6, with D possibly TRBD1 on 5 matching bases. This TCR was recovered from an adult man with Graves' hyperthyroidism. The CDR3 nucleotides are TGTGCCAGCAGCTTGGAGATGACAGCCAATAATTCACCCCTCCACTTT. It translates to CASSLEMTANNSPLHF.